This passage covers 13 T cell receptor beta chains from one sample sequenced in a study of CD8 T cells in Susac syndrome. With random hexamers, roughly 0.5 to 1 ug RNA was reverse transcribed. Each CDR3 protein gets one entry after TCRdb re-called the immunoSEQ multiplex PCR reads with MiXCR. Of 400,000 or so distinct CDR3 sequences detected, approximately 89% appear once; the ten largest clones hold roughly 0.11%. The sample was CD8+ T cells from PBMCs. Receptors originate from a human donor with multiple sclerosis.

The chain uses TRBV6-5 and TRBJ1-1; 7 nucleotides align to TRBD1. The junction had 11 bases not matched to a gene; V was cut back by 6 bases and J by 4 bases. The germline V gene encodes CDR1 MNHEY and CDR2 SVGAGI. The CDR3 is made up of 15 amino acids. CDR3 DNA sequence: TGTGCCAGCAGGGTCCACCAGGGGGAAGGCACTGAAGCTTTCTTT. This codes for CASRVHQGEGTEAFF.

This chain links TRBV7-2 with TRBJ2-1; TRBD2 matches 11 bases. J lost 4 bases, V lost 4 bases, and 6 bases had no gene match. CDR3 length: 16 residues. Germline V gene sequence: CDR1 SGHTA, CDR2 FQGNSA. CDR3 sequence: CASSSRLAGIYNEQFF. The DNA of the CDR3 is TGTGCCAGCAGCTCCAGACTAGCGGGGATTTACAATGAGCAGTTCTTC. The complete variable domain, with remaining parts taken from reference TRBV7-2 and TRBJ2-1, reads GAGVSQSPSNKVTEKGKDVELRCDPISGHTALYWYRQSLGQGLEFLIYFQGNSAPDKSGLPSDRFSAERTGGSVSTLTIQRTQQEDSAVYLCASSSRLAGIYNEQFFGPGTRLTVL.

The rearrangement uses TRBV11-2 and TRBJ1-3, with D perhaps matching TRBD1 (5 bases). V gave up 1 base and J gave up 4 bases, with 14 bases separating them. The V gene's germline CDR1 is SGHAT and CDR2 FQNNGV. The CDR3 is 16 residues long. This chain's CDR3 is CASSLVGQTMGNTIYF. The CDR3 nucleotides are TGTGCCAGCAGCTTAGTAGGACAAACAATGGGAAACACCATATATTTT.

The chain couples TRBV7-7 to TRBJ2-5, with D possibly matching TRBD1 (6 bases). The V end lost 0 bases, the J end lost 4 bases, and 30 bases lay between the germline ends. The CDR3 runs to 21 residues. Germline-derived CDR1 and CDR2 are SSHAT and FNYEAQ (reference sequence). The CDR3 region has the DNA TGTGCCAGCAGCTTAGCTAGCGTAGCTGCAGGGGCAGGAGCGGAGCGAGAGACCCAGTACTTC. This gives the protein CASSLASVAAGAGAERETQYF.

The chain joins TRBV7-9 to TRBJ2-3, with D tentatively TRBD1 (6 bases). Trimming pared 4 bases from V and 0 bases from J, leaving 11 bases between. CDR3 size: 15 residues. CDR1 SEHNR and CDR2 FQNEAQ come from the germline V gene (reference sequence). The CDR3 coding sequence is TGTGCCAGCAGCTCACGACAGGAAAGCACAGATACGCAGTATTTT. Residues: CASSSRQESTDTQYF.

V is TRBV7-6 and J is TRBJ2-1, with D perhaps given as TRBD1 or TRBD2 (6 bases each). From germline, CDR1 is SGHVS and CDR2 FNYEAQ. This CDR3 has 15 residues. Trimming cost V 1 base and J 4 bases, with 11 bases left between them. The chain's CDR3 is CASSLGGAHYNEQFF. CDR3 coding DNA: TGTGCCAGCAGCTTAGGGGGGGCTCATTACAATGAGCAGTTCTTC.

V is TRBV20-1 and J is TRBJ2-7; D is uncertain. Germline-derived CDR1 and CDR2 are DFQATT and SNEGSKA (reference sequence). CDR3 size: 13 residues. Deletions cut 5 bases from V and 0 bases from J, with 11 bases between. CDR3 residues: CSASPDSSYEQYF. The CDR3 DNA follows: TGCAGTGCTTCCCCTGATTCCTCCTACGAGCAGTACTTC.

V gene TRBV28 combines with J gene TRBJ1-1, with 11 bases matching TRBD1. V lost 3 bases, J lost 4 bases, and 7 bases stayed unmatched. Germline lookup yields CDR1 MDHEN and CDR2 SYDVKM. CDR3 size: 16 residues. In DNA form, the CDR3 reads TGTGCCAGCAGTTTCAGGACAGGGGGCGGGGGCACTGAAGCTTTCTTT. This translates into CASSFRTGGGGTEAFF.

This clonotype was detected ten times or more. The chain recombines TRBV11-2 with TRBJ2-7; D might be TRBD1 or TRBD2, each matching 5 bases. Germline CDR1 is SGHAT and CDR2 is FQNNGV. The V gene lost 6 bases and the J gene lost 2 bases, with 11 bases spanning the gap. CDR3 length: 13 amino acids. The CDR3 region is CASSLGPTYEQYF. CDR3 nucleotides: TGTGCCAGCAGTTTGGGACCGACCTACGAGCAGTACTTC. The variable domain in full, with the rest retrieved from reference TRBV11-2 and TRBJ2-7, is EAGVAQSPRYKIIEKRQSVAFWCNPISGHATLYWYQQILGQGPKLLIQFQNNGVVDDSQLPKDRFSAERLKGVDSTLKIQPAKLEDSAVYLCASSLGPTYEQYFGPGTRLTVT.

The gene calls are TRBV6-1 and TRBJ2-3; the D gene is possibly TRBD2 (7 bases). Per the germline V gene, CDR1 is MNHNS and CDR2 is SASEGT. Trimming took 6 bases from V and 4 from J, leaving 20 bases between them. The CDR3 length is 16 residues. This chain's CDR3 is CASSSAKGGAADTQYF. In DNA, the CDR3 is TGTGCCAGCAGCTCTGCTAAGGGGGGGGCCGCAGATACGCAGTATTTT.

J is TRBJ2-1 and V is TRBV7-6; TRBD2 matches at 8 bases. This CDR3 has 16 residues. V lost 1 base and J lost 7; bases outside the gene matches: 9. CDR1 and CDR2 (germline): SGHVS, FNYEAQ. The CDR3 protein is CASSLGFGTRFNEQFF. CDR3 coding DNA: TGTGCCAGCAGCTTAGGGTTCGGGACTAGGTTTAATGAGCAGTTCTTC.

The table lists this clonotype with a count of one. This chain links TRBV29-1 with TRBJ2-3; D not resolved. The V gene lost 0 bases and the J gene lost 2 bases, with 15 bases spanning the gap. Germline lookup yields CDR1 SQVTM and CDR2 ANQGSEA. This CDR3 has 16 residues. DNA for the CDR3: TGCAGCGTTGAAGATCGGACGGATGGAGACACAGATACGCAGTATTTT. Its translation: CSVEDRTDGDTDTQYF.

CDR3 amino acids: CASSERQGLNTEAFF. The CDR3 nucleotides read TGTGCCAGCAGTGAGAGACAGGGACTGAACACTGAAGCTTTCTTT. This chain uses TRBV6-1 with TRBJ1-1; 7 nucleotides line up with TRBD1. Trimming took 3 bases from V and 0 from J; bases not matched to a gene: 4. Germline assignment: CDR1 MNHNS and CDR2 SASEGT. The CDR3 has 15 amino acids.